The clone carrying this TCR beta chain was observed a single time. Its antigen is unidentified. A clone one base away is much larger, so this may be a read error. The record originates from a study of blood T cells in healthy people across ages. Broader study findings: The fall in TCR beta diversity per million T cells was roughly linear with age.

CDR1 and CDR2 from the germline V gene are SQVTM and ANQGSEA. The CDR3 extends over 14 amino acids. A second 7 to 11 cycle PCR used barcoded and J-beta primers. TCRdb re-derived calls from the 5' RACE reads in MiXCR, one entry per CDR3 protein. In the table there are about 680,000 distinct CDR3 sequences, 45% to 50% of which are singletons. The rearrangement joins TRBV29-1 to TRBJ2-1; D unclear. The sample taken for sequencing was blood. This clonotype was sampled from a woman in her fifties or sixties in good health. The CDR3 region is CSVAAALQYNKQFF. CDR3 nucleotide sequence: TGCAGCGTCGCCGCGGCCTTACAATACAATAAGCAGTTCTTC.